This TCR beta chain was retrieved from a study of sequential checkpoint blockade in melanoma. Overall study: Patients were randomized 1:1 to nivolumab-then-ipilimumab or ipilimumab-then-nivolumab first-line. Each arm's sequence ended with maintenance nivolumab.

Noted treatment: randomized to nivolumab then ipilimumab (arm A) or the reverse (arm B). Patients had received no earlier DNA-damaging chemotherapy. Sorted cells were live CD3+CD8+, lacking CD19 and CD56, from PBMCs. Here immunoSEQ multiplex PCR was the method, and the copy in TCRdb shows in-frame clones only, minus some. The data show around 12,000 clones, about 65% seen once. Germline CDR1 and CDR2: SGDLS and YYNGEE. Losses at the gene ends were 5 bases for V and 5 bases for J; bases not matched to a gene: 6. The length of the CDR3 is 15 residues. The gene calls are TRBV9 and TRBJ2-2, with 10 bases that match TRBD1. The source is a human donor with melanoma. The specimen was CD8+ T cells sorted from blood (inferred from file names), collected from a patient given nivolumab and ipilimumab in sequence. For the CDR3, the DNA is TGTGCCAGCAGTACTCGGGACAGGGGTACCGGGGAGCTGTTTTTT. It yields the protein CASSTRDRGTGELFF.